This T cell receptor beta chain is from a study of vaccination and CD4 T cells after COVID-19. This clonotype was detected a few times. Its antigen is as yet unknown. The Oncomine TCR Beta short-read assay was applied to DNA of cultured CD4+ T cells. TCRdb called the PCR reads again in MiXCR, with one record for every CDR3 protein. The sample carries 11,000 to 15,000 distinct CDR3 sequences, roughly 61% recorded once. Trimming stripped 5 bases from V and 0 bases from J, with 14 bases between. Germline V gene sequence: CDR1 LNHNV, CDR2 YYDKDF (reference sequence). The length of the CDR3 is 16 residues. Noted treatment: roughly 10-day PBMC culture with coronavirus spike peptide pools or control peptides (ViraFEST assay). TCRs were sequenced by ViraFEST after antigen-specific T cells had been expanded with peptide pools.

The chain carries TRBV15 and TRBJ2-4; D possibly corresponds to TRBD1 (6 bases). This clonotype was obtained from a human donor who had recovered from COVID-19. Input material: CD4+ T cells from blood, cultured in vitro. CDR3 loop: CATSEDRTLAKNIQYF. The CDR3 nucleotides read TGTGCCACCAGCGAGGACAGAACACTAGCCAAAAACATTCAGTACTTC.